A selection of T cell receptor beta chains follows, all from one sample in a study of T cells in Graves' hyperthyroidism and ophthalmopathy. Each CDR3 protein is one row after TCRdb ran MiXCR on the multiplex PCR reads. This table holds about 560,000 distinct CDR3 sequences, approximately 14% found once. Sequencing was done on a sample of blood. The receptor set was obtained from a woman aged 30 to 39 with Graves' hyperthyroidism. The CDR3 runs from the conserved cysteine through the conserved F or W. A D gene is named only where the DNA matches it firmly. Clone size is shown for a subset of rows, as once, few, many or a class of expanded clone.

j_call v_call d_call clone_size cdr3_nt cdr3_aa
TRBJ2-3 TRBV20-1 - many TGCAGTGCTAGGAGCGACTTATTCACAGATACGCAGTATTTT CSARSDLFTDTQYF
TRBJ1-6 TRBV11-2 TRBD1 few TGTGCCAGCAGCTTAGAAGGACAGGTGATGAGGTCACCCCTCCACTTT CASSLEGQVMRSPLHF
TRBJ2-5 TRBV6-5 TRBD2 - TGTGCCAGCAGTTACTCGATCGCCGGGACTAGCGGAGAGACCCAGTACTTC CASSYSIAGTSGETQYF
TRBJ2-7 TRBV6-1 - many TGTGCCAGCAAGGGACCCTACGAGCAGTACTTC CASKGPYEQYF
TRBJ2-1 TRBV6-1 TRBD2 - TGTGCCAGCTCTATCCCCCGACTAGCGGGAGGAAATGAGCAGTTCTTC CASSIPRLAGGNEQFF
TRBJ2-1 TRBV27 TRBD2 few TGTGCCAGCAGTTCATTAGCGGGAGTGAAGAATGAGCAGTTCTTC CASSSLAGVKNEQFF
TRBJ2-1 TRBV20-1 TRBD2 few TGCAGTGCTCCGGCGACTAGCGGGAGTGGAAGGAATGAGCAGTTCTTC CSAPATSGSGRNEQFF
TRBJ2-5 TRBV18 - - TGTGCCAGCTCACCCCTTGGGGGAGGTGAGACCCAGTACTTC CASSPLGGGETQYF
TRBJ1-1 TRBV2 - many TGTGCCAGCAGGACCACGGGCACTGAAGCTTTCTTT CASRTTGTEAFF
TRBJ2-7 TRBV7-9 - - TGTGCCAGCAGCTTAAGTGTAGCGGCCTACGAGCAGTACTTC CASSLSVAAYEQYF
TRBJ2-4 TRBV2 - many TGTGCCAGCAGGGAGGAGACCGTAGCCAAAAACATTCAGTACTTC CASREETVAKNIQYF
TRBJ1-6 TRBV12-3/TRBV12-4 TRBD1 many TGTGCCAGCAGTAGGACAGGGGTTAATTCACCCCTCCACTTT CASSRTGVNSPLHF
TRBJ2-7 TRBV9 TRBD1 - TGTGCCAGCAGCGTAGAGGGGGGACAGGGCCACTACGAGCAGTACTTC CASSVEGGQGHYEQYF
TRBJ1-1 TRBV10-3 - few TGTGCCATCTGTCCGAGGGGGGACACTGAAGCTTTCTTT CAICPRGDTEAFF
TRBJ2-2 TRBV30 TRBD2 - TGTGCCTGGATCCCCGGGGGGCTAGCGGGAGTTACCGGGGAGCTGTTTTTT CAWIPGGLAGVTGELFF
TRBJ2-7 TRBV20-1 TRBD2 - TGCAGTGCTATTCTAAACCCCACTAGCGGGAGTTACGAGCAGTACTTC CSAILNPTSGSYEQYF
TRBJ1-1 TRBV18 - - TGTGCCAGCTCACCAAGGGAGTTTGAAGCTTTCTTT CASSPREFEAFF
TRBJ1-5 TRBV18 - many TGTGCCAGCTCACCAGGGGATACATGGAATCAGCCCCAGCATTTT CASSPGDTWNQPQHF
TRBJ2-7 TRBV18 TRBD2 many TGTGCCAGCTCACTGATTAGCGGGAGGGACTACGAGCAGTACTTC CASSLISGRDYEQYF
TRBJ2-3 TRBV20-1 - many TGCAGTGCTCTAGATAGCGCCACAGATACGCAGTATTTT CSALDSATDTQYF
TRBJ2-3 TRBV27 - many TGTGCCAGCAGTTACTATGGGCGGGGCGGGCTCACAGATACGCAGTATTTT CASSYYGRGGLTDTQYF
TRBJ1-1 TRBV18 - many TGTGCCAGCTCACCGGGGGGCGAAATGAACACTGAAGCTTTCTTT CASSPGGEMNTEAFF
TRBJ2-3 TRBV7-2 TRBD2 many TGTGCCAGCAGCTTGGACCTGACTAGCGGGAGCACAGATACGCAGTATTTT CASSLDLTSGSTDTQYF
TRBJ2-7 TRBV5-1 TRBD2 - TGCGCCAGCAGCTTGACGGCTAGCGGGGTCTCCTACGAGCAGTACTTC CASSLTASGVSYEQYF
TRBJ2-1 TRBV29-1 TRBD2 - TGCAGCGTGATGCGGGAGGGGGCCTACAATGAGCAGTTCTTC CSVMREGAYNEQFF
TRBJ1-4 TRBV27 TRBD1 - TGTGCCAGTGGGACAGGGAATGAAAAACTGTTTTTT CASGTGNEKLFF
TRBJ2-7 TRBV28 TRBD2 many TGTGCCAGCAGTCTAACCCCTGGGGCGGGGGACTACGAGCAGTACTTC CASSLTPGAGDYEQYF
TRBJ2-5 TRBV12-3/TRBV12-4 TRBD1 many TGTGCCAGCAGACGGACAGGCAGGGAGACCCAGTACTTC CASRRTGRETQYF
TRBJ1-1 TRBV3-1 - many TGTGCCAGCAGCCAATGGGACACGAACACTGAAGCTTTCTTT CASSQWDTNTEAFF